These 26 T cell receptor beta chains came from one sample sequenced in a study of identical twins. TCRdb re-called the 5' RACE reads through MiXCR, storing one row per CDR3 protein. The sample lists roughly 1,500,000 distinct CDR3 sequences; about 30% were seen once. The material sequenced was cord blood. The origin of the receptors is a newborn girl in good health.

The chain employs TRBV20-1 and TRBJ2-7; D assignment may be TRBD1 or TRBD2 (5 bases each). Between the trimmed V and J ends, which lost 2 bases and 2 bases, there was a span of 13 bases. The CDR3 length is 14 residues. CDR1 is DFQATT and CDR2 is SNEGSKA in the germline V gene (reference sequence). As DNA, the CDR3 is TGCAGTGCTAGATCAGAAGGGGAGACCTACGAGCAGTACTTC. Its translation is CSARSEGETYEQYF.

Points on this clonotype: An end of the junction differs from the germline gene, which may be a read error. The chain links TRBV12-3 or TRBV12-4 to TRBJ2-3; weak D call: TRBD2 (5 bases). The CDR3 extends over 14 amino acids. The CDR3 nucleotides read TGTGCCACGGAGGCCTTGGTGACCTCAGATATGCAGTATTTT. Translated: CATEALVTSDMQYF.

This sequence joins TRBV27 and TRBJ2-7; 8 bases line up with TRBD2. V lost 0 bases, J lost 4 bases, and 5 bases stayed unmatched. The CDR3 loop spans 15 amino acids. Germline V gives CDR1 MNHEY, CDR2 SMNVEV (reference sequence). In nucleotides, the CDR3 is TGTGCCAGCAGTTTATCCGTCGGGGGGGCATACGAGCAGTACTTC. Translation: CASSLSVGGAYEQYF.

This clonotype showed up just a few times. The chain links TRBV27 to TRBJ1-6, with D possibly TRBD1 on 6 matching bases. V gave up 0 bases and J gave up 13 bases, with 10 bases separating them. The CDR3 sequence is 13 residues long. The V gene's germline CDR1 is MNHEY and CDR2 SMNVEV (reference sequence). The CDR3, as DNA: TGTGCCAGCAGTTTATCGGGACAAAGCCCCCTCCACTTT. Amino acid sequence: CASSLSGQSPLHF.

V gene TRBV20-1 combines with J gene TRBJ2-1; 15 bases map to TRBD2. The J call is in doubt because the DNA end fits TRBJ2-7 better. The CDR3 loop spans 14 amino acids. Germline V CDR1 and CDR2: DFQATT, SNEGSKA (reference sequence). CDR3 in DNA: TGCAGTGCTAGGGGGACTAGCGGGGGGAATGAGCAGTACTTC. As protein: CSARGTSGGNEQYF.

This clonotype was observed many times. The V gene is TRBV11-2, the J gene TRBJ2-4; a weak D match, TRBD2 (6 bases). Germline values: CDR1 SGHAT, CDR2 FQNNGV. V lost 3 bases to trimming and J lost 6 bases, with 6 bases between them. The CDR3 is 12 residues long. CDR3 nucleotide sequence: TGTGCCAGCAGCTTTAGCGGAAACATTCAGTACTTC. Residues: CASSFSGNIQYF. Drawing the rest from reference TRBV11-2 and TRBJ2-4, the complete variable domain is EAGVAQSPRYKIIEKRQSVAFWCNPISGHATLYWYQQILGQGPKLLIQFQNNGVVDDSQLPKDRFSAERLKGVDSTLKIQPAKLEDSAVYLCASSFSGNIQYFGAGTRLSVL.

DNA for the CDR3: TGTGCCAGCAAGGAAGGGGCGGGAGGTCGTAGTGAGCAGTACTTC. Its protein product is CASKEGAGGRSEQYF. V usage is TRBV6-5 and J usage is TRBJ2-7; 8 nucleotides match TRBD2. Germline-derived CDR1 and CDR2 are MNHEY and SVGAGI. This CDR3 contains 15 residues. J lost 7 bases, V lost 7 bases, and 15 bases had no gene match.

V is TRBV20-1 and J is TRBJ2-1; TRBD2 agrees at 9 bases. The germline V gene encodes CDR1 DFQATT and CDR2 SNEGSKA (reference sequence). The trim removed 3 bases at V and 5 bases at J, leaving 5 bases unmatched. The CDR3 consists of 14 residues. CDR3 coding DNA: TGCAGTGCTAGTGCTAGCGGGATCGACAATGAGCAGTTCTTC. Encoded protein: CSASASGIDNEQFF.

The chain joins TRBV15 to TRBJ1-6, with D unresolved. Germline V gene data show CDR1 as LNHNV and CDR2 as YYDKDF (reference sequence). V was shortened by 0 bases and J by 1 base, with 7 bases between the two germline ends. The CDR3 is 16 amino acids. The CDR3: CATSRELGSYNSPLHF. Written as DNA, the CDR3 is TGTGCCACCAGCAGAGAGTTGGGGTCCTATAATTCACCCCTCCACTTT.

The chain carries TRBV5-1 and TRBJ2-1, with TRBD2 as a possible D gene (6 bases). Per the germline V gene, CDR1 is SGHRS and CDR2 is YFSETQ. The CDR3 runs 16 residues. V was pared by 0 bases and J by 3 bases, with 13 bases between. The CDR3, as DNA: TGCGCCAGCAGCTTGGGCGGGAACCCCAACTACAATGAGCAGTTCTTC. It yields the protein CASSLGGNPNYNEQFF.

Only a few counts were recorded for this clonotype. The chain has TRBV6-1 and TRBJ1-2, with 9 bases that match TRBD1. Germline trimming cut 9 bases from V and 4 bases from J; bases unmatched to any gene: 6. Germline values: CDR1 MNHNS, CDR2 SASEGT. The CDR3 is made up of 13 amino acids. CDR3 DNA sequence: TGTGCCAGTTGTACAGGGGGCGCCTATGGCTACACCTTC. This translates into CASCTGGAYGYTF.

A few counts support this clonotype. At one of its ends the junction is not consistent with the germline gene, which may arise from a read error. The chain carries TRBV14 and TRBJ2-1; 8 bases map to TRBD2. The CDR3 loop spans 14 amino acids. Germline values: CDR1 SGHDN, CDR2 FVKESK. The CDR3 sequence is CATSQDYRGGEQFF. In DNA, the CDR3 is TGTGCCACCAGCCAAGACTACCGGGGGGGTGAGCAGTTCTTC.

This clonotype was detected only a few times. This chain joins TRBV2 and TRBJ2-7; no clear D. The CDR3 covers 11 residues. Germline V CDR1 and CDR2: SNHLY, FYNNEI. Trimming shortened V by 1 base and J by 9 bases, and 7 bases separated the two germline ends. The CDR3 here is CASSEDFPQYF. The DNA for the CDR3 is TGTGCCAGCAGTGAAGACTTCCCGCAGTACTTC.

This clonotype was seen a single time. The CDR3 protein is CASRQGLAGGDTQYF. In nucleotides, the CDR3 is TGTGCCAGCAGACAGGGACTAGCGGGAGGAGATACGCAGTATTTT. The rearrangement uses TRBV12-3 or TRBV12-4 and TRBJ2-3; TRBD2 aligns across 15 bases. J lost 5 bases, V lost 6 bases, and 3 bases had no gene match. CDR3 size: 15 residues.

The CDR3 DNA is TGCGCCAGCAGCCAGCTCGCGGGACTAGCGATTGTTGAGCAGTACTTC. Amino acids: CASSQLAGLAIVEQYF. The rearrangement links TRBV4-1 to TRBJ2-4; TRBD2 matches at 10 bases. CDR1 and CDR2 from the germline V gene are MGHRA and YSYEKL. The CDR3 consists of 16 residues. Trimming at V came to 3 bases and at J to 13 bases, leaving 15 bases not matched to a gene.

Only a few counts were recorded for this clonotype. The junction shows a germline mismatch at one end, possibly a read error. This chain joins TRBV10-3 and TRBJ2-4; TRBD2 matches at 8 bases. The assigned J gene may be wrong: the sequence end matches TRBJ2-7 better. CDR3 length: 13 residues. Germline V gives CDR1 ENHRY, CDR2 SYGVKD. The CDR3 protein is CASSVAGNYEQYF. CDR3 coding DNA: TGTGCCAGCAGTGTAGCGGGGAACTACGAGCAGTACTTC.

This clonotype showed up many times. The rearrangement links TRBV12-3 or TRBV12-4 to TRBJ2-5, with a tentative D call TRBD2 (5 bases). The germline V and J ends were trimmed by 7 bases and 1 base, with 10 bases remaining between them. The CDR3 is made up of 13 amino acids. The CDR3 spells CASMAGAQETQYF. The CDR3, as DNA: TGTGCCAGCATGGCGGGTGCCCAAGAGACCCAGTACTTC.

The chain couples TRBV20-1 to TRBJ2-1; 7 bases line up with TRBD2. CDR3 size: 16 residues. Germline V gene lookup returns CDR1 DFQATT and CDR2 SNEGSKA (reference sequence). After removal of 3 bases from V and 2 bases from J, the junction contained 10 bases not matched to a gene. The CDR3 DNA reads TGCAGTGCTAGGGACGCGGGGCTAGCGGCCTACAATGAGCAGTTCTTC. The encoded protein is CSARDAGLAAYNEQFF.

The genes are TRBV7-9 and TRBJ1-1, with D perhaps matching TRBD1 (6 bases). V lost 5 bases and J 2 bases, leaving 21 bases between the germline ends. This CDR3 is built from 17 residues. CDR1 SEHNR and CDR2 FQNEAQ come from the germline V gene (reference sequence). CDR3 in DNA: TGTGCCAGCAGCGCATTACAGGGTGGGGACGTTAACACTGAAGCTTTCTTT. Translating it yields CASSALQGGDVNTEAFF. Looking up the rest from reference TRBV7-9 and TRBJ1-1 gives the full variable domain: DTGVSQNPRHKITKRGQNVTFRCDPISEHNRLYWYRQTLGQGPEFLTYFQNEAQLEKSRLLSDRFSAERPKGSFSTLEIQRTEQGDSAMYLCASSALQGGDVNTEAFFGQGTRLTVV.

The rearrangement uses TRBV2 and TRBJ2-7; D not resolved. V was shortened by 6 bases and J by 1 base, with 7 bases between the two germline ends. The CDR3 runs 12 residues. The V gene's germline CDR1 is SNHLY and CDR2 FYNNEI. CDR3 loop: CASRVPSYEQYF. The DNA for the CDR3 is TGTGCCAGCAGGGTTCCGTCCTACGAGCAGTACTTC.

The table lists this clonotype with a few counts. J is TRBJ2-1 and V is TRBV7-9; possibly TRBD2 for D (6 bases). The CDR3 extends over 16 amino acids. Trimming removed 0 bases from V and 0 bases from J, with 9 bases in between. Germline V CDR1 and CDR2: SEHNR, FQNEAQ (reference sequence). DNA of the CDR3: TGTGCCAGCAGCTTAGCCATAGCGGTCTCCTACAATGAGCAGTTCTTC. It codes for CASSLAIAVSYNEQFF.

This clonotype was observed a handful of times. This chain links TRBV27 with TRBJ2-7; 8 nucleotides line up with TRBD2. Trimming took 3 bases from V and 7 from J; bases not matched to a gene: 17. This CDR3 is built from 17 residues. The germline gives CDR1 MNHEY, CDR2 SMNVEV (reference sequence). The CDR3 loop reads CASSFVGRSRGGNEQYF. The DNA for the CDR3 is TGTGCCAGCAGTTTTGTGGGGAGGAGTCGGGGGGGGAATGAGCAGTACTTC.

The rearrangement links TRBV5-6 to TRBJ2-2; tentatively, D is TRBD2 (6 bases). V was trimmed by 0 bases and J by 5 bases, leaving 14 bases between them. Germline CDR1 reads SGHDT; CDR2 reads YYEEEE. The length of the CDR3 is 16 residues. The CDR3 reads CASSLAWTGVTGELFF. The DNA of the CDR3 is TGTGCCAGCAGCTTGGCTTGGACGGGAGTAACCGGGGAGCTGTTTTTT. The full variable domain, in which reference TRBV5-6 and TRBJ2-2 provide the parts outside the CDR3, is DAGVTQSPTHLIKTRGQQVTLRCSPKSGHDTVSWYQQALGQGPQFIFQYYEEEERQRGNFPDRFSGHQFPNYSSELNVNALLLGDSALYLCASSLAWTGVTGELFFGEGSRLTVL.

The J gene is TRBJ2-3, the V gene TRBV7-2, with 9 positions matching TRBD2. J was trimmed by 1 base and V by 1 base; bases with no gene match: 6. In germline, CDR1 is SGHTA, CDR2 FQGNSA. The CDR3 spans 17 residues. As DNA, the CDR3 is TGTGCCAGCAGCTTAGTGCTAGCGGGGCGAGGCACAGATACGCAGTATTTT. Protein sequence: CASSLVLAGRGTDTQYF.

CDR3 nucleotides: TGTGCCAGCAGTGAAATCGGTGGCGGGGGGGCCAAAAACATTCAGTACTTC. This translates into CASSEIGGGGAKNIQYF. The chain is built from TRBV6-1 and TRBJ2-4, with 8 positions matching TRBD2. The length of the CDR3 is 17 residues. CDR1 is MNHNS, CDR2 SASEGT, per germline. The junction had 7 bases not matched to a gene; V was cut back by 2 bases and J by 1 base.

The chain employs TRBV7-2 and TRBJ2-3; 11 bases fit TRBD2. V gave up 5 bases and J gave up 0 bases; unmatched junction bases: 7. This CDR3 comprises 17 residues. Germline V lookup: CDR1 SGHTA, CDR2 FQGNSA. For the CDR3, the DNA is TGTGCCAGCAGCCTAAGGGGACTAGCGGTTAGCACAGATACGCAGTATTTT. It is translated as CASSLRGLAVSTDTQYF. The complete variable domain, with remaining parts taken from reference TRBV7-2 and TRBJ2-3, reads GAGVSQSPSNKVTEKGKDVELRCDPISGHTALYWYRQSLGQGLEFLIYFQGNSAPDKSGLPSDRFSAERTGGSVSTLTIQRTQQEDSAVYLCASSLRGLAVSTDTQYFGPGTRLTVL.